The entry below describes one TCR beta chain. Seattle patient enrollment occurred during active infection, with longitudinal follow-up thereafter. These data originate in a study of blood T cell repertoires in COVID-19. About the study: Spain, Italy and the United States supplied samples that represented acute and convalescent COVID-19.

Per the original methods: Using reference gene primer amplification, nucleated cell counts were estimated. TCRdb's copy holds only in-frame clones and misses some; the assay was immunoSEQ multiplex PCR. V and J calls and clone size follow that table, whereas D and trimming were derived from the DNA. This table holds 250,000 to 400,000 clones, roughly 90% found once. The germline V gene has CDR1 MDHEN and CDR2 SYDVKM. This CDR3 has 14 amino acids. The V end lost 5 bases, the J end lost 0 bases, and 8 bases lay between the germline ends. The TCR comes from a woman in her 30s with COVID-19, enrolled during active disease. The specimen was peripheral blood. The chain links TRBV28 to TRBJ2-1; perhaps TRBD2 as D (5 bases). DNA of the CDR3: TGTGCCAGCAGTCAACGGGACTCCTACAATGAGCAGTTCTTC. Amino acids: CASSQRDSYNEQFF. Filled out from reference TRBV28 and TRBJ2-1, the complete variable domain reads DVKVTQSSRYLVKRTGEKVFLECVQDMDHENMFWYRQDPGLGLRLIYFSYDVKMKEKGDIPEGYSVSREKKERFSLILESASTNQTSMYLCASSQRDSYNEQFFGPGTRLTVL.